These T cell receptor beta chains were read from a single sample in a study of T cell responses to AZD1222 COVID-19 vaccine. Data came from immunoSEQ multiplex PCR; TCRdb stores just in-frame clones and leaves some out. The table records 58,000 or so clones, roughly 84% of them present only once. This material consisted of peripheral blood, taken on day 0 of AZD1222 vaccination. These receptors originate from an adult in good health. Each CDR3 is given with its conserved first and last residue. Fields, in order: J gene, D gene, V gene, clone size, CDR3 protein, CDR3 DNA. The D gene is left open where the match is weak. Clone size is stated in some rows and not others, as once, few, many or a class when expanded.

>TRBJ2-1|NA|TRBV2|NA
CASSEGSVGSYNEQFF
TGTGCCAGCAGTGAGGGGAGCGTCGGCTCCTACAATGAGCAGTTCTTC
>TRBJ1-5|TRBD1|TRBV6-1|NA
CASSDGRGDYQPQHF
TGTGCCAGCAGTGATGGCAGGGGGGATTATCAGCCCCAGCATTTT
>TRBJ1-2|NA|TRBV27|NA
CASSLVGYYGYTF
TGTGCCAGCAGTTTAGTCGGCTACTATGGCTACACCTTC
>TRBJ2-5|NA|TRBV5-1|NA
CASSDPSGPETQYF
TGCGCCAGCAGCGACCCCTCAGGCCCGGAGACCCAGTACTTC
>TRBJ1-5|NA|TRBV4-2|NA
CASSQVSLNSNQPQHF
TGTGCCAGCAGCCAAGTGTCGTTAAATAGCAATCAGCCCCAGCATTTT
>TRBJ1-2|NA|TRBV4-2|NA
CASSRAGPNYGYTF
TGTGCCAGCAGCCGGGCAGGGCCTAACTATGGCTACACCTTC
>TRBJ1-2|NA|TRBV25-1|NA
CASSEPGRDYGYTF
TGTGCCAGCAGTGAACCGGGACGGGACTATGGCTACACCTTC
>TRBJ2-5|NA|TRBV5-1|NA
CASSWGARGPETQYF
TGCGCCAGCAGCTGGGGGGCCCGAGGGCCAGAGACCCAGTACTTC
>TRBJ1-3|NA|TRBV14|NA
CASSGLAGNTIYF
TGTGCCAGCAGCGGGTTAGCTGGAAACACCATATATTTT
>TRBJ2-2|NA|TRBV2|NA
CASSVNPNTGELFF
TGTGCCAGCAGTGTAAACCCGAACACCGGGGAGCTGTTTTTT
>TRBJ1-1|NA|TRBV9|NA
CASSVAQGGEAFF
TGTGCCAGCAGCGTAGCTCAGGGCGGGGAAGCTTTCTTT
>TRBJ1-2|NA|TRBV10-2|NA
CASSESIGYHTGFNYGYTF
TGCGCCAGCAGTGAGTCGATTGGCTACCACACGGGGTTTAACTATGGCTACACCTTC
>TRBJ2-1|TRBD2|TRBV11-2|NA
CASSYGTTNEQFF
TGTGCCAGCAGCTACGGGACTACTAATGAGCAGTTCTTC
>TRBJ1-5|NA|TRBV6-6|NA
CASQGFRNQPQHF
TGTGCCAGCCAGGGGTTTCGCAATCAGCCCCAGCATTTT
>TRBJ2-2|TRBD2|TRBV5-4|NA
CASSGAGGYTGELFF
TGTGCCAGCAGCGGAGCGGGGGGGTACACCGGGGAGCTGTTTTTT
>TRBJ1-1|NA|TRBV28|NA
CASQFAGRTAFF
TGTGCCAGTCAATTCGCCGGCAGAACAGCTTTCTTT
>TRBJ1-5|NA|TRBV6-5|NA
CAVFQQSSNQPQHF
TGTGCCGTATTCCAGCAGAGTAGCAATCAGCCCCAGCATTTT
>TRBJ1-6|NA|TRBV28|NA
CASSLFVDPNSPLHF
TGTGCCAGCAGTTTATTCGTAGACCCGAATTCACCCCTCCACTTT
>TRBJ2-5|NA|TRBV3-1/TRBV3-2|once
CASTSRGSGSETQYF
TGTGCCAGCACCTCGAGAGGGTCCGGGTCGGAGACCCAGTACTTC
>TRBJ1-2|NA|TRBV9|NA
CASSVDPIILVGYTF
TGTGCCAGCAGCGTAGATCCGATAATACTAGTTGGCTACACCTTC
>TRBJ1-5|TRBD1|TRBV7-2|NA
CASSLVGTGSHQPQHF
TGTGCCAGCAGCTTAGTCGGGACAGGGAGTCATCAGCCCCAGCATTTT
>TRBJ1-6|NA|TRBV5-4|NA
CASSLGAGRAAPLHF
TGTGCCAGCAGCTTGGGGGCCGGTAGGGCGGCACCCCTCCACTTT
>TRBJ2-5|TRBD1|TRBV19|NA
CASSTTGVQETQYF
TGTGCCAGTAGTACCACAGGGGTACAAGAGACCCAGTACTTC
>TRBJ1-3|NA|TRBV23-1|NA
CASSGRGAGNTIYF
TGCGCCAGCAGTGGCCGGGGCGCTGGAAACACCATATATTTT
>TRBJ2-1|TRBD1|TRBV4-1|NA
CASSTRGQVNEQFF
TGCGCCAGCAGTACGAGGGGACAGGTAAATGAGCAGTTCTTC
>TRBJ2-6|NA|TRBV28|NA
CASKIPSGANVLTF
TGTGCCAGCAAGATCCCATCTGGGGCCAACGTCCTGACTTTC
>TRBJ2-5|TRBD2|TRBV2|once
CASSEGRLATQETQYF
TGTGCCAGCAGTGAAGGGAGACTAGCGACGCAAGAGACCCAGTACTTC
>TRBJ2-7|NA|TRBV19|NA
CASSMGKGAEQYF
TGTGCCAGTAGTATGGGGAAAGGAGCGGAGCAGTACTTC
>TRBJ1-5|TRBD1|TRBV28|NA
CASSLIQGARQPQHF
TGTGCCAGCAGTTTAATCCAGGGGGCTCGTCAGCCCCAGCATTTT
>TRBJ2-7|TRBD1|TRBV6-5|NA
CASTRTGVVPYEQYF
TGTGCCAGCACCCGGACAGGGGTTGTCCCCTACGAGCAGTACTTC
>TRBJ1-3|TRBD1|TRBV10-1|once
CASSGTGLGAQNTIYF
TGCGCCAGCAGTGGGACAGGCTTGGGGGCTCAAAACACCATATATTTT
>TRBJ2-1|NA|TRBV7-9|NA
CASSFPDGRRNEQFF
TGTGCCAGCAGCTTCCCCGACGGCAGGAGGAATGAGCAGTTCTTC
>TRBJ1-6|NA|TRBV3-1/TRBV3-2|NA
CASSPWGGGDSPLHF
TGTGCCAGCAGCCCGTGGGGGGGAGGTGATTCACCCCTCCACTTT
>TRBJ2-7|NA|TRBV5-1|NA
CASSWRQGGYYEQYF
TGCGCCAGCAGCTGGAGACAGGGAGGTTACTACGAGCAGTACTTC
>TRBJ2-7|NA|TRBV15|NA
CATSRGIGGFEQYF
TGTGCCACCAGCAGAGGGATAGGAGGGTTTGAGCAGTACTTC
>TRBJ2-5|NA|TRBV19|NA
CASSSQHHQETQYF
TGTGCCAGTAGTTCGCAACATCACCAAGAGACCCAGTACTTC
>TRBJ2-1|NA|TRBV3-1/TRBV3-2|NA
CASSQGSRSHNEQFF
TGTGCCAGCAGCCAAGGGTCCAGGTCCCACAATGAGCAGTTCTTC
>TRBJ1-3|NA|TRBV29-1|once
CSAGPPQGSGNTIYF
TGCAGCGCTGGTCCCCCGCAGGGCTCTGGAAACACCATATATTTT
>TRBJ1-2|NA|TRBV2|NA
CASGHGVNYGYTF
TGTGCCAGCGGACATGGAGTAAACTATGGCTACACCTTC
>TRBJ2-7|TRBD1|TRBV9|NA
CASSGDRVGYEQYF
TGTGCCAGCAGCGGGGACAGGGTTGGCTACGAGCAGTACTTC
>TRBJ2-3|NA|TRBV11-3|NA
CASSFGRSTDTQYF
TGTGCCAGCAGCTTCGGTCGTAGCACAGATACGCAGTATTTT
>TRBJ2-1|TRBD2|TRBV6-2/TRBV6-3|NA
CASSSRTSGGARGSYNEQFF
TGTGCCAGCAGTTCACGGACTAGCGGGGGGGCCCGGGGCTCCTACAATGAGCAGTTCTTC
>TRBJ2-1|NA|TRBV24-1|NA
CATSDPAPHNEQFF
TGTGCCACCAGTGATCCCGCCCCCCACAATGAGCAGTTCTTC
>TRBJ1-5|NA|TRBV2|NA
CASMTREGGNQPQHF
TGTGCCAGCATGACCAGGGAAGGAGGCAATCAGCCCCAGCATTTT
>TRBJ1-1|NA|TRBV10-1|NA
CASRDSRNTEAFF
TGCGCCAGCAGGGACAGCAGGAACACTGAAGCTTTCTTT
>TRBJ1-3|NA|TRBV9|NA
CASSRDASTIYF
TGTGCCAGCAGCCGGGACGCTTCCACCATATATTTT
>TRBJ1-2|NA|TRBV4-1|NA
CASSHTNGYTF
TGCGCCAGCAGCCATACCAATGGCTACACCTTC
>TRBJ1-4|NA|TRBV4-3|NA
CASSPLFNEKLFF
TGCGCCAGCAGCCCACTGTTTAATGAAAAACTGTTTTTT
>TRBJ1-2|NA|TRBV4-3|once
CASSQDLIGGGYGYTF
TGCGCCAGCAGCCAAGATCTTATAGGAGGAGGCTATGGCTACACCTTC
>TRBJ1-4|TRBD1|TRBV19|NA
CASSTLGTANEKLFF
TGTGCCAGTAGTACCCTCGGGACAGCTAATGAAAAACTGTTTTTT
>TRBJ2-3|NA|TRBV6-2/TRBV6-3|NA
CASSYMGASTDTQYF
TGTGCCAGCAGTTACATGGGCGCTAGCACAGATACGCAGTATTTT
>TRBJ1-3|NA|TRBV4-3|NA
CASSQDKGGSGNTIYF
TGCGCCAGCAGCCAAGATAAAGGGGGCTCTGGAAACACCATATATTTT